One TCR beta chain is described in this entry. Its antigen remains unknown. These data come from a study of naive and memory T cell subsets. Findings and caveats of the study: Possibly reflecting memory cells re-expressing CD45RA, a few larger clonotypes occurred in naive repertoires, especially CD8.

Two oligonucleotides, mixed equimolar, formed the beta constant-region primer covering TRBC1 and TRBC2. Nested alpha and beta constant-region primers with the SP2 primer drove four PCR rounds on ligated cDNA. TCRdb recomputed calls from the UMI-ligation and nested PCR reads with MiXCR, one row per CDR3 protein. The sample consists of over 110,000 distinct CDR3 sequences, approximately 18% of them appearing once. The clonotype was recovered from a human donor in good health. Input material: naive CD8+ T cells from blood.

The CDR3 DNA reads TGTGCCAGCAGTTTATTTGTGGGGCCCGCTCACGAGCAGTACTTC. It codes for CASSLFVGPAHEQYF. The rearrangement links TRBV27 to TRBJ2-7, with D maybe TRBD1 (5 bases). This CDR3 region has 15 residues. Per the germline V gene, CDR1 is MNHEY and CDR2 is SMNVEV (reference sequence). Trimming pared 1 base from V and 5 bases from J, leaving 15 bases between.